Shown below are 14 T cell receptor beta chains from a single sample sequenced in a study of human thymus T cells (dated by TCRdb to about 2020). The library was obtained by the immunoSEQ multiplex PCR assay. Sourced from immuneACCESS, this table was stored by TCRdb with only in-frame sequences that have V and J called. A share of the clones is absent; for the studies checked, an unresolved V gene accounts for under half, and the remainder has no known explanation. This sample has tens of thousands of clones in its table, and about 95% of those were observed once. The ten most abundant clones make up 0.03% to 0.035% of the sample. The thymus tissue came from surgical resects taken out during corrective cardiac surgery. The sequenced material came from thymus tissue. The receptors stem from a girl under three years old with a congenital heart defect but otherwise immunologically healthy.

CDR3 nucleotides: TGTGCCAGCAGCCAAGATGAACACCGAGGAAGGGTATACATGTCTCTTAACTATGGCTACACCTTC. Protein product: CASSQDEHRGRVYMSLNYGYTF. This chain connects TRBV4-2 to TRBJ1-2; D gene ambiguous. The germline V and J ends were trimmed by 0 bases and 1 base, with 30 bases remaining between them. CDR1 and CDR2 from the germline V gene are LGHNA and YNFKEQ. The CDR3 sequence is 22 residues long.

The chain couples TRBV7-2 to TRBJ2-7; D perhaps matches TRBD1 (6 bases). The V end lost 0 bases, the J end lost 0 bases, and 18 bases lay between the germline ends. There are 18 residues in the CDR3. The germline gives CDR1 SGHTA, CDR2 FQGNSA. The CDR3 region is CASSLATPDSPSSYEQYF. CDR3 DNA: TGTGCCAGCAGCTTAGCGACGCCGGACAGCCCCTCCTCCTACGAGCAGTACTTC.

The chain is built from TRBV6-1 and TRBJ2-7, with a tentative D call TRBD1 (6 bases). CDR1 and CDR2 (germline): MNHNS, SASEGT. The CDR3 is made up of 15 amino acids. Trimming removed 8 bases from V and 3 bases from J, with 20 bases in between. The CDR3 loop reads CASRWRTETLYEQYF. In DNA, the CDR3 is TGTGCCAGCCGCTGGAGGACAGAGACCCTCTACGAGCAGTACTTC.

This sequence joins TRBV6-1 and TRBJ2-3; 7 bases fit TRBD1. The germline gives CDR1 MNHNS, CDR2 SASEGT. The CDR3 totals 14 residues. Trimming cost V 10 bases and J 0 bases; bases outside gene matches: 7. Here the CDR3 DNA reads TGTGCCACAAGGGGGCCCCGTAGCACAGATACGCAGTATTTT. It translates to CATRGPRSTDTQYF.

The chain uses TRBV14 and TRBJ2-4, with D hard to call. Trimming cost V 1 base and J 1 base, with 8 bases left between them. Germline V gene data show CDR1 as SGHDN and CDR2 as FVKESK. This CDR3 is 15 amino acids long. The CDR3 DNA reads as TGTGCCAGCAGCCAAGTCGGACGGGCCAAAAACATTCAGTACTTC. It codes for CASSQVGRAKNIQYF.

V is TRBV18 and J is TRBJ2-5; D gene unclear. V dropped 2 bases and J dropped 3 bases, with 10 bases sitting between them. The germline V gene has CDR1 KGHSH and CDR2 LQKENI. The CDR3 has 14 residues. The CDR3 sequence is CASSPRAREETQYF. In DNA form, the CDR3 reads TGTGCCAGCTCACCAAGGGCAAGGGAAGAGACCCAGTACTTC. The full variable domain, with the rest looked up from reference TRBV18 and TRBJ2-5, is NAGVMQNPRHLVRRRGQEARLRCSPMKGHSHVYWYRQLPEEGLKFMVYLQKENIIDESGMPKERFSAEFPKEGPSILRIQQVVRGDSAAYFCASSPRAREETQYFGPGTRLLVL.

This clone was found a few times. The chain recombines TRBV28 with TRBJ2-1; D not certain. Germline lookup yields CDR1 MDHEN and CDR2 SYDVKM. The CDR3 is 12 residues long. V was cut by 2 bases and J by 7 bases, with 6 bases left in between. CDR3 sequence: CASSLRYNEQFF. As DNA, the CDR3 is TGTGCCAGCAGTTTACGGTATAATGAGCAGTTCTTC.

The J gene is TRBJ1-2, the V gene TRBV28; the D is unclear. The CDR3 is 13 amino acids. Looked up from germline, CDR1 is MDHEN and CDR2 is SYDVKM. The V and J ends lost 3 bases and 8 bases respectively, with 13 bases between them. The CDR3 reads CASSFVRVWGYTF. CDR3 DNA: TGTGCCAGCAGTTTTGTGAGGGTATGGGGCTACACCTTC.

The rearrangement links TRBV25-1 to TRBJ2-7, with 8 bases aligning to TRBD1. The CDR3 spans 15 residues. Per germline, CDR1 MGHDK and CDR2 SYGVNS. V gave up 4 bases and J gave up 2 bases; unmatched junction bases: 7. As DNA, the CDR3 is TGTGCCAGCAGTGCGTTGGACAGGGACACCTACGAGCAGTACTTC. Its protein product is CASSALDRDTYEQYF.

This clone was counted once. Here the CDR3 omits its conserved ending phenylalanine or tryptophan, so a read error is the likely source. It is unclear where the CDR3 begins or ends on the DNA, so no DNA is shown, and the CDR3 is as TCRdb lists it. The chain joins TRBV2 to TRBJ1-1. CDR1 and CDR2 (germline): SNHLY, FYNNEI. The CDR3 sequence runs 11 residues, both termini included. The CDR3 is CASSVRRPFTD.

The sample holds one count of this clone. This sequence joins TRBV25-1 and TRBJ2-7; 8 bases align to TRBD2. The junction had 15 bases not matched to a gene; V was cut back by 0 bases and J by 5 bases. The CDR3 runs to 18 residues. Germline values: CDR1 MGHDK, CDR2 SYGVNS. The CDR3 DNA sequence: TGTGCCAGCAGTGAATATTCTTCGCGGGAGGAGCGGAAAAACGAGCAGTACTTC. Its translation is CASSEYSSREERKNEQYF.

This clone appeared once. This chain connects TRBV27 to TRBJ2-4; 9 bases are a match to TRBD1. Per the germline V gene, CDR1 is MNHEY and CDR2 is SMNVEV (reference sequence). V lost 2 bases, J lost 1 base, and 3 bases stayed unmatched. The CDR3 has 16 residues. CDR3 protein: CASSLRTGDAKNIQYF. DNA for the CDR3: TGTGCCAGCAGTTTAAGGACAGGGGATGCCAAAAACATTCAGTACTTC.

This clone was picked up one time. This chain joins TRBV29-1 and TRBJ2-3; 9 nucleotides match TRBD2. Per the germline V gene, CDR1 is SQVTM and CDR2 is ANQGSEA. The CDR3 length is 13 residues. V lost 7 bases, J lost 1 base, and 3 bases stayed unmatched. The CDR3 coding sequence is TGCAGCGGCAGCGGGAGGCGCACAGATACGCAGTATTTT. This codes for CSGSGRRTDTQYF.

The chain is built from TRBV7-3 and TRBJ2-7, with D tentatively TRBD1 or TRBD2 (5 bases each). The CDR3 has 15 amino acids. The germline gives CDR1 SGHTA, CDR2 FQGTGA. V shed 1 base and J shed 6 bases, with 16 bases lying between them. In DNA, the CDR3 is TGTGCCAGCAGCTTAAGCCCGGGACCTGGGGGCGAGCAGTACTTC. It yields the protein CASSLSPGPGGEQYF. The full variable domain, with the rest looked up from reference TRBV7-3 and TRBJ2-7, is GAGVSQTPSNKVTEKGKYVELRCDPISGHTALYWYRQSLGQGPEFLIYFQGTGAADDSGLPNDRFFAVRPEGSVSTLKIQRTERGDSAVYLCASSLSPGPGGEQYFGPGTRLTVT.